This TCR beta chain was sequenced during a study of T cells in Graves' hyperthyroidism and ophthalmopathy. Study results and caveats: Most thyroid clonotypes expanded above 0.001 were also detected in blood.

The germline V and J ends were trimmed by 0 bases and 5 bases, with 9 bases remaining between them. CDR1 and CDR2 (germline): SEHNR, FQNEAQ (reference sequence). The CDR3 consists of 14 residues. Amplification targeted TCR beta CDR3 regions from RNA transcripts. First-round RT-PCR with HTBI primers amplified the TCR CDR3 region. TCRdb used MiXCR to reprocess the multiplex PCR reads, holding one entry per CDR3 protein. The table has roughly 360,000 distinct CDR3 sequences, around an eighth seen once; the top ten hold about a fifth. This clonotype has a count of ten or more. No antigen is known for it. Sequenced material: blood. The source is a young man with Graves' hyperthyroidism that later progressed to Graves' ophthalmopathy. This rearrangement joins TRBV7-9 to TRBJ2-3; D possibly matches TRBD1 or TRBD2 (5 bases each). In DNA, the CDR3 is TGTGCCAGCAGCTTAGCGGGACCCCAAGATACGCAGTATTTT. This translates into CASSLAGPQDTQYF.